The T cell receptor (beta chain) under discussion was sequenced for a study of blood T cell repertoires in COVID-19. Study in general: COVID-19 samples collected from the United States, Italy and Spain covered acute and convalescent phases. Nucleic acid was either cDNA or gDNA, and it came from T cells, B-cell-depleted T cells, or PBMCs.

The V end was cut by 3 bases, the J end by 5 bases, with 13 bases between. CDR1 and CDR2 (germline): MNHEY, SVGAGI. The CDR3 runs to 14 residues. Original analysis: Amplification of reference gene primers provided the estimated nucleated cell counts. Assay: immunoSEQ multiplex PCR; the TCRdb copy retains only in-frame clones and omits some. V and J calls and clone size come straight from that table; D and trimming were deduced from the DNA. The table records 150,000 or so clones, roughly 86% of them present only once. This clone was detected only once. This chain links TRBV6-5 with TRBJ2-5; unclear D gene. This TCR was sampled from a man between 18 and 29 years old with acute or convalescent COVID-19. The sample consisted of peripheral blood. The CDR3 coding sequence is TGTGCCAGCAGTTATCGAGGATATGAGGAGACCCAGTACTTC. Translating gives CASSYRGYEETQYF.